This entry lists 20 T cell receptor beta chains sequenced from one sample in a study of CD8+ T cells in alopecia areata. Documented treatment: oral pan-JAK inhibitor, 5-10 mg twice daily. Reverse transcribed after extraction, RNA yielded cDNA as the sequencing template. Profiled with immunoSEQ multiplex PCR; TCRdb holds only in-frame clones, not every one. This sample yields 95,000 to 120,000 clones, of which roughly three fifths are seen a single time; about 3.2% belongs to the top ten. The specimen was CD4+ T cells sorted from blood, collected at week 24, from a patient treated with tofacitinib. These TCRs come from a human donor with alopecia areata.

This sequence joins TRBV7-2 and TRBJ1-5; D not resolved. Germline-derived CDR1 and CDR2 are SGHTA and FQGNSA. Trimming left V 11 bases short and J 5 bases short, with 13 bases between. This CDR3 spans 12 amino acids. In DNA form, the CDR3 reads TGTGCCTCCGGGAAGGTGGATCAGCCCCAGCATTTT. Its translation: CASGKVDQPQHF.

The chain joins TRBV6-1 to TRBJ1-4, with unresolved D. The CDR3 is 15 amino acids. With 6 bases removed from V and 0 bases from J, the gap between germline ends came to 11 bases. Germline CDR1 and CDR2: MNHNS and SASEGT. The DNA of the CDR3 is TGTGCCAGCAGCAAACCGGGATCAACTAATGAAAAACTGTTTTTT. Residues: CASSKPGSTNEKLFF.

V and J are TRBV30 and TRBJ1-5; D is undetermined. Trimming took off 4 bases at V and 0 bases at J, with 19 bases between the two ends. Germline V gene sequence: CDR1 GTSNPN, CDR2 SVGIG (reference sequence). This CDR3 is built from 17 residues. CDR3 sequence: CAWNLGRTAYSNQPQHF. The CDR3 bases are TGTGCCTGGAATCTAGGACGGACGGCCTATAGCAATCAGCCCCAGCATTTT.

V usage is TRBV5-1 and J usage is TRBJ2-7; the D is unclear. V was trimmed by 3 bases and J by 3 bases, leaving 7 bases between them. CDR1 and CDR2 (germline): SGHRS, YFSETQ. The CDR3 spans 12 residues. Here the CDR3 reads CASSSTNYEQYF. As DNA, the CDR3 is TGCGCCAGCAGCTCTACGAACTACGAGCAGTACTTC.

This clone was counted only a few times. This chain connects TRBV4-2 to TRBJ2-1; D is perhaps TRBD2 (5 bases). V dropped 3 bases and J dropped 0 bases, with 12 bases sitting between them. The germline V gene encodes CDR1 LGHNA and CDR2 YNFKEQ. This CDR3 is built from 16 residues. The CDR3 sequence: CASSHERSSSYNEQFF. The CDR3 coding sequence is TGTGCCAGCAGCCATGAGCGGTCGAGCTCCTACAATGAGCAGTTCTTC.

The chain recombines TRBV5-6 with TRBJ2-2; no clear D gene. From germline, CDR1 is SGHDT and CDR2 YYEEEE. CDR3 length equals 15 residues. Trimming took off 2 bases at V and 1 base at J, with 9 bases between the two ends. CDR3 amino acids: CASSFLLRNTGELFF. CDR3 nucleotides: TGTGCCAGCAGCTTCCTTCTGAGGAACACCGGGGAGCTGTTTTTT.

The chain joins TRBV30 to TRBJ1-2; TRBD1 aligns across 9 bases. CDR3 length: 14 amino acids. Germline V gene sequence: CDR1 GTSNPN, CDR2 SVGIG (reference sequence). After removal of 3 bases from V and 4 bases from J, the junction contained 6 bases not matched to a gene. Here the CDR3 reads CAWSRDRETYGYTF. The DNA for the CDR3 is TGTGCCTGGAGCCGGGACAGGGAGACCTATGGCTACACCTTC.

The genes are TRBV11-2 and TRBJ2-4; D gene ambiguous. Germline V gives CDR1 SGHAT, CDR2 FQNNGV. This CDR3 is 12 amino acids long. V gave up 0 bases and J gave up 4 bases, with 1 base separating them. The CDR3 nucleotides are TGTGCCAGCAGCTTAGAAAAAAACATTCAGTACTTC. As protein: CASSLEKNIQYF.

The CDR3 nucleotides read TGTGCCTGGATAAGGGTCCGGAGCGATTCCTCCTCCTACGAGCAGTACTTC. As protein: CAWIRVRSDSSSYEQYF. The chain links TRBV30 to TRBJ2-7; no firm D call. V was shortened by 4 bases and J by 0 bases, with 22 bases between the two germline ends. The CDR3 is 17 amino acids. Germline CDR1 GTSNPN, CDR2 SVGIG (reference sequence).

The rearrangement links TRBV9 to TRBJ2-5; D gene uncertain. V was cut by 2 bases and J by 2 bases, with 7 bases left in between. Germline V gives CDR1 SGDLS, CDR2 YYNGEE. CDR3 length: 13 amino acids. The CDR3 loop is CASSVGVQETQYF. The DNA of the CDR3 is TGTGCCAGCAGCGTGGGTGTTCAAGAGACCCAGTACTTC.

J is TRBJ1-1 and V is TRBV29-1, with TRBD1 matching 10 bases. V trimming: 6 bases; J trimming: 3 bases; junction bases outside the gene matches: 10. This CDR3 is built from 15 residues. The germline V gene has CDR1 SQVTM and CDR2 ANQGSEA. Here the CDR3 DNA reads TGCAGCGTCGGACTGACAGGGGGCATCGACACTGAAGCTTTCTTT. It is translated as CSVGLTGGIDTEAFF.

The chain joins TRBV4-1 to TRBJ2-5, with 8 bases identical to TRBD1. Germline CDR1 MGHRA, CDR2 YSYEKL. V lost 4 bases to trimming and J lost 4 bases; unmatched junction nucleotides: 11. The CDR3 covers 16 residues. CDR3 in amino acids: CASSPPGRTGLETQYF. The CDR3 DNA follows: TGCGCCAGCAGCCCCCCTGGAAGGACAGGGTTAGAGACCCAGTACTTC.

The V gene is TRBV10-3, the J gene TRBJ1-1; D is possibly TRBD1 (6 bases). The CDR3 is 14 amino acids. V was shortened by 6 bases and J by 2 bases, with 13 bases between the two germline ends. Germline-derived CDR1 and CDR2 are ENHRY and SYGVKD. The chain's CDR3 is CAISGQTGNTEAFF. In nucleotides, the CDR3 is TGTGCCATCAGCGGACAGACAGGCAACACTGAAGCTTTCTTT.

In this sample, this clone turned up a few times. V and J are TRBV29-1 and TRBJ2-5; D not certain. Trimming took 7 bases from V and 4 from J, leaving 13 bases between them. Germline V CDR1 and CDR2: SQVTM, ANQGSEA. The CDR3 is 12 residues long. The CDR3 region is CSASATRETQYF. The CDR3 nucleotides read TGCAGCGCCTCAGCTACAAGAGAGACCCAGTACTTC.

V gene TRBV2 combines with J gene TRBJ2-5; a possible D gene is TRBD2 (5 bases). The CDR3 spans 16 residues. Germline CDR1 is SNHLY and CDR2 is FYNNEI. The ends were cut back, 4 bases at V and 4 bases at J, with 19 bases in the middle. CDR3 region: CASSVSRVLGRETQYF. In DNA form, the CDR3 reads TGTGCCAGCAGTGTATCCCGAGTGCTGGGGAGAGAGACCCAGTACTTC.

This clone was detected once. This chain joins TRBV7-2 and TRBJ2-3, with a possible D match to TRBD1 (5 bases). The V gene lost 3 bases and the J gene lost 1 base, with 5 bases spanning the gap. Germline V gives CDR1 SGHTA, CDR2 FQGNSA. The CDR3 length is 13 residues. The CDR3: CASSFRGTDTQYF. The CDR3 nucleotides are TGTGCCAGCAGCTTCAGGGGCACAGATACGCAGTATTTT.

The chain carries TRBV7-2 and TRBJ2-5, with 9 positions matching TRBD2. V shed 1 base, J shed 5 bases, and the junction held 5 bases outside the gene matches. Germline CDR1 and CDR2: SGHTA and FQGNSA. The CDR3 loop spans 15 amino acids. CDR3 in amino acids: CASSLGGGALETQYF. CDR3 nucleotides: TGTGCCAGCAGCTTAGGCGGGGGGGCTCTCGAGACCCAGTACTTC.

The CDR3 region is CSAGETGRAEAFF. The CDR3 coding sequence is TGCAGCGCCGGAGAGACAGGGAGGGCTGAAGCTTTCTTT. V and J are TRBV29-1 and TRBJ1-1; 7 nucleotides match TRBD1. With 7 bases clipped from V and 6 bases from J, the junction kept 11 bases outside the gene matches. The length of the CDR3 is 13 residues. Germline values: CDR1 SQVTM, CDR2 ANQGSEA.

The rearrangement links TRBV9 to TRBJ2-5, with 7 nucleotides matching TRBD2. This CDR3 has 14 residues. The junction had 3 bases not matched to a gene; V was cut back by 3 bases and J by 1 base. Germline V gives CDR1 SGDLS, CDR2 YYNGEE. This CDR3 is CASSAGTIQETQYF. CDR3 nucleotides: TGTGCCAGCAGCGCTGGGACTATCCAAGAGACCCAGTACTTC.

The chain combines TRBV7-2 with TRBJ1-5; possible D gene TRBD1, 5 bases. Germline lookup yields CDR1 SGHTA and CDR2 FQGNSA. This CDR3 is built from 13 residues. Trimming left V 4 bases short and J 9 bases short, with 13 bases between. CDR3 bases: TGTGCCAGCAGCTCGGGAGAAGACAGGCCCCAGCATTTT. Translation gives CASSSGEDRPQHF.